A selection of T cell receptor beta chains follows, all from one sample in a study of T cell responses to AZD1222 COVID-19 vaccine. Some clones are missing from TCRdb's copy, which holds only in-frame ones; the method was immunoSEQ multiplex PCR. The sample has roughly 160,000 clones, around 89% seen once. The sample consisted of peripheral blood, taken 28 days after the second AZD1222 dose. Receptors originate from an adult who received the AZD1222 COVID-19 vaccine. The CDR3 runs from the conserved cysteine through the conserved F or W. Each record gives: J gene, clone size, D gene, V gene, CDR3 protein, CDR3 DNA. The D gene is left open where the match is weak. Clone size, where shown, is once, few, many, or a class for clones that have expanded.

>TRBJ1-3|-|-|TRBV5-1
CASRDISSGNTIYF
TGCGCCAGCCGAGACATAAGCTCTGGAAACACCATATATTTT
>TRBJ1-2|-|-|TRBV4-1
CASSQESRSPYGYTF
TGCGCCAGCAGCCAAGAGTCCCGATCTCCCTATGGCTACACCTTC
>TRBJ1-2|few|-|TRBV20-1
CSASSRGNYGYTF
TGCAGTGCTAGTAGCAGGGGTAACTATGGCTACACCTTC
>TRBJ1-2|-|-|TRBV6-6
CASSYSEHRSGYTF
TGTGCCAGCAGTTACTCGGAACACAGGAGTGGCTACACCTTC
>TRBJ2-7|-|TRBD2|TRBV3-1/TRBV3-2
CASSRNSGGATYEQYF
TGTGCCAGCAGCCGGAATAGCGGGGGAGCAACCTACGAGCAGTACTTC
>TRBJ1-1|-|-|TRBV4-1
CASSPGRGLWYTEAFF
TGCGCCAGCAGCCCAGGGAGAGGTTTGTGGTACACTGAAGCTTTCTTT
>TRBJ1-1|-|-|TRBV5-1
CASSLGDWDGEAFF
TGCGCCAGCAGCTTGGGGGACTGGGACGGTGAAGCTTTCTTT
>TRBJ1-2|-|-|TRBV5-1
CASSSTQRGDYGYTF
TGCGCCAGCAGCTCCACCCAAAGGGGTGACTATGGCTACACCTTC
>TRBJ1-5|-|-|TRBV9
CASSVGTGPSQPQHF
TGTGCCAGCAGCGTAGGAACAGGGCCCAGTCAGCCCCAGCATTTT
>TRBJ1-1|-|-|TRBV6-5
CASSTGGNPEAFF
TGTGCCAGCAGTACGGGCGGGAACCCTGAAGCTTTCTTT
>TRBJ2-1|-|-|TRBV7-9
CASRGNEQFF
TGTGCCAGCAGGGGGAATGAGCAGTTCTTC
>TRBJ1-1|-|-|TRBV6-5
CATTEDSSNTEAFF
TGTGCCACCACCGAGGACAGTTCGAACACTGAAGCTTTCTTT
>TRBJ1-5|-|-|TRBV19
CASSIQPNQPQHF
TGTGCCAGTAGTATACAACCGAATCAGCCCCAGCATTTT
>TRBJ1-6|-|-|TRBV27
CASTLGRGRNSPLHF
TGTGCCAGCACTTTAGGGCGGGGGCGCAATTCACCCCTCCACTTT
>TRBJ1-5|-|-|TRBV6-5
CASSSGVGNQPQHF
TGTGCCAGCAGTTCCGGAGTTGGTAATCAGCCCCAGCATTTT
>TRBJ1-1|-|-|TRBV6-5
CASSPPRTFTEAFF
TGTGCCAGCAGTCCCCCGAGGACATTCACTGAAGCTTTCTTT
>TRBJ2-2|-|-|TRBV4-3
CASSQEGHMTGELFF
TGCGCCAGCAGCCAAGAGGGACATATGACCGGGGAGCTGTTTTTT
>TRBJ1-1|-|TRBD1|TRBV5-8
CASSWGVGTANTEAFF
TGTGCCAGCAGCTGGGGGGTCGGGACAGCTAACACTGAAGCTTTCTTT
>TRBJ1-2|once|-|TRBV25-1
CASSESAREHYGYTF
TGTGCCAGCAGTGAAAGCGCCAGGGAACACTATGGCTACACCTTC
>TRBJ2-2|-|-|TRBV6-5
CASVGTANTGELFF
TGTGCCAGTGTCGGGACGGCGAACACCGGGGAGCTGTTTTTT
>TRBJ1-2|-|-|TRBV2
CASSDGGTHYGYTF
TGTGCCAGCAGTGACGGGGGCACTCACTATGGCTACACCTTC
>TRBJ1-4|once|TRBD1|TRBV12-5
CASGSDRVATNEKLFF
TGTGCTAGTGGTTCGGACAGGGTTGCAACTAATGAAAAACTGTTTTTT
>TRBJ1-3|-|TRBD1|TRBV2
CASRLTGVIISGNTIYF
TGTGCCAGCAGATTGACAGGGGTGATTATATCTGGAAACACCATATATTTT
>TRBJ1-1|-|-|TRBV1
CTSSPGTGGLSEAFF
TGCACCAGCAGCCCGGGGACAGGGGGCTTGAGTGAAGCTTTCTTT
>TRBJ1-2|-|-|TRBV19
CASRLLRDSNYGYTF
TGTGCCAGTAGGTTACTTAGAGACAGCAACTATGGCTACACCTTC
>TRBJ2-1|-|TRBD1|TRBV12-3/TRBV12-4
CASRQGQDEQFF
TGTGCCAGCAGACAGGGACAGGATGAGCAGTTCTTC
>TRBJ1-1|-|-|TRBV10-3
CAISDAQGTGAFF
TGTGCCATCAGTGATGCCCAGGGGACTGGGGCTTTCTTT
>TRBJ1-2|-|TRBD1|TRBV3-1/TRBV3-2
CASSLRTGSSSYGYTF
TGTGCCAGCAGCCTTAGGACAGGATCCTCTTCCTATGGCTACACCTTC
>TRBJ1-2|-|-|TRBV19
CASSIADYYGYTF
TGTGCCAGTAGTATCGCAGACTACTATGGCTACACCTTC
>TRBJ2-3|-|-|TRBV30
CAWRRQSTDTQYF
TGTGCCTGGAGGCGACAGAGCACAGATACGCAGTATTTT
>TRBJ1-1|once|-|TRBV6-5
CASVFEDSKAFF
TGTGCCAGCGTGTTCGAGGACAGTAAAGCTTTCTTT
>TRBJ2-5|once|TRBD1|TRBV6-5
CASRQQGLRETQYF
TGTGCCAGCAGACAACAGGGGTTGAGAGAGACCCAGTACTTC
>TRBJ2-2|-|-|TRBV5-6
CATIKWGASSGELFF
TGTGCCACCATCAAGTGGGGGGCGAGCTCCGGGGAGCTGTTTTTT
>TRBJ2-5|-|-|TRBV7-9
CASSLVGRTGTLQETQYF
TGTGCCAGCAGCTTAGTAGGCCGCACCGGGACTCTGCAAGAGACCCAGTACTTC
>TRBJ1-2|-|-|TRBV12-3/TRBV12-4
CASSIYGGYTF
TGTGCCAGCAGTATTTACGGCGGCTACACCTTC
>TRBJ2-4|few|TRBD2|TRBV6-4
CASSRDGGGDIQYF
TGTGCCAGCAGTAGGGACGGGGGGGGAGACATTCAGTACTTC
>TRBJ1-1|-|-|TRBV21-1
CASSNSSSGQVDTEAFF
TGTGCCAGCAGCAATTCTAGTAGCGGACAGGTCGACACTGAAGCTTTCTTT
>TRBJ1-2|-|-|TRBV30
CAWIAANPRGGYTF
TGTGCCTGGATTGCGGCCAACCCCCGCGGTGGCTACACCTTC
>TRBJ1-2|-|-|TRBV30
CASYGYTF
TGTGCGTCCTATGGCTACACCTTC
>TRBJ1-1|-|-|TRBV27
CASRVTEWNTEAFF
TGTGCCAGCAGGGTGACAGAGTGGAACACTGAAGCTTTCTTT
>TRBJ1-4|-|-|TRBV30
CAWSEVSEKLFF
TGTGCCTGGAGTGAGGTTAGCGAAAAACTGTTTTTT
>TRBJ1-2|-|-|TRBV3-1/TRBV3-2
CASSEPAYWSGGYTF
TGTGCCAGCAGCGAGCCGGCCTATTGGTCGGGTGGCTACACCTTC
>TRBJ1-1|-|-|TRBV6-4
CANNEKGFEPNPAFF
TGTGCCAACAACGAAAAGGGGTTCGAGCCCAATCCAGCTTTCTTT
>TRBJ2-1|-|-|TRBV7-2
CASSLSVGGIEQFF
TGTGCCAGCAGCCTTAGTGTAGGCGGGATTGAGCAGTTCTTC
>TRBJ2-1|-|-|TRBV18
CASSSSRRTEPYNEQFF
TGTGCCAGCTCATCTAGCCGCCGGACAGAACCCTACAATGAGCAGTTCTTC
>TRBJ1-4|-|-|TRBV25-1
CASSEGEKLFF
TGTGCCAGCAGTGAAGGTGAAAAACTGTTTTTT
>TRBJ2-7|-|-|TRBV9
CASSVQARDEQYF
TGTGCCAGCAGCGTTCAGGCGAGGGACGAGCAGTACTTC
>TRBJ1-4|-|-|TRBV30
CAWSVRAGNEKLFF
TGTGCCTGGAGTGTCAGGGCTGGAAATGAAAAACTGTTTTTT
>TRBJ2-3|-|TRBD2|TRBV5-1
CASSLLAGSTDTQYF
TGCGCCAGCAGCTTGCTAGCGGGGAGCACAGATACGCAGTATTTT
>TRBJ1-6|-|TRBD1|TRBV5-5
CASTRDRNSPLHF
TGTGCCAGCACCCGGGACAGGAATTCACCCCTCCACTTT
>TRBJ2-7|-|-|TRBV7-6
CASSLGGFYEQYF
TGTGCCAGCAGCTTAGGTGGGTTCTACGAGCAGTACTTC
>TRBJ2-5|-|TRBD2|TRBV4-2
CASSQDLVAGGQQETQYF
TGTGCCAGCAGCCAAGATCTGGTAGCGGGGGGTCAACAAGAGACCCAGTACTTC
>TRBJ1-5|-|-|TRBV28
CASSLGGNRQPQHF
TGTGCCAGCAGTTTAGGTGGGAATCGGCAGCCCCAGCATTTT
>TRBJ2-7|few|-|TRBV10-2
CASTPTVWSTYEQYF
TGCGCCAGCACCCCGACAGTATGGAGCACCTACGAGCAGTACTTC
>TRBJ1-2|-|-|TRBV12-3/TRBV12-4
CASSLTATYGYTF
TGTGCCAGCAGTTTGACCGCCACCTATGGCTACACCTTC